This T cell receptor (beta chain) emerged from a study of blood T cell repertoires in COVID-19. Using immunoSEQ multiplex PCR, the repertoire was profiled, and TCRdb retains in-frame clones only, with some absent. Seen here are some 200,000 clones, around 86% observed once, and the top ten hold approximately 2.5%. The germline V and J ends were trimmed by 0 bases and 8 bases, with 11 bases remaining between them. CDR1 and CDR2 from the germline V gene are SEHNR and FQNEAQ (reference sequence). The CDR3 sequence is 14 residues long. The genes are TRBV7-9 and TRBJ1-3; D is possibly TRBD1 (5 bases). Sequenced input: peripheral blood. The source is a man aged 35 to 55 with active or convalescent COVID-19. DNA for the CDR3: TGTGCCAGCAGCTTAGCAGGGAAAGGGGACACCATATATTTT. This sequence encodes CASSLAGKGDTIYF. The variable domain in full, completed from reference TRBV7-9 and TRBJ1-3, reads DTGVSQNPRHKITKRGQNVTFRCDPISEHNRLYWYRQTLGQGPEFLTYFQNEAQLEKSRLLSDRFSAERPKGSFSTLEIQRTEQGDSAMYLCASSLAGKGDTIYFGEGSWLTVV.